The sequence of this T cell receptor beta chain was determined in a study of response to subunit inactivated influenza vaccine. Study-wide findings and caveats: Every seasonal influenza vaccination brings in few new T cells, the authors suggested.

The germline V gene encodes CDR1 MNHNY and CDR2 SVGAGI (reference sequence). CDR3 length: 13 amino acids. V shed 6 bases, J shed 7 bases, and the junction held 5 bases outside the gene matches. This clonotype was counted many times. Its cognate antigen is unknown. TCRdb re-derived calls from the RT-PCR reads in MiXCR, one entry per CDR3 protein. The data show under 950,000 distinct CDR3 sequences, 21% seen once. The chain couples TRBV6-6 to TRBJ2-1; TRBD1 matches at 8 bases. This clonotype originated in a man aged 45 to 65 who received an inactivated influenza vaccine. Sequenced material: PBMCs from blood, taken 5 days after vaccination. The CDR3 DNA reads as TGTGCCAGCAGCGCCACAGGGGGGAATGAGCAGTTCTTC. This encodes CASSATGGNEQFF.